This is a list of T cell receptor beta chains from one sample in a study of blood T cell repertoires in COVID-19. The data were produced by immunoSEQ multiplex PCR, yet TCRdb's version contains in-frame clones alone and is incomplete. The data show about 250,000 clones, about 80% seen once. Sample: peripheral blood. These receptors originate from a person aged 65 to 85 with COVID-19, enrolled during active disease. Each CDR3 is given with its conserved first and last residue. A D gene is named only where the DNA matches it firmly.

j_call d_call v_call cdr3_aa cdr3_nt
TRBJ1-2 . TRBV12-3/TRBV12-4 CASSLTGFGGYTF TGTGCCAGCAGTCTAACAGGGTTCGGAGGCTACACCTTC
TRBJ2-5 TRBD1 TRBV6-2/TRBV6-3 CASSRQGANQETQYF TGTGCCAGCAGCAGACAGGGGGCTAACCAAGAGACCCAGTACTTC
TRBJ1-1 . TRBV19 CASSTETRGMNTEAFF TGTGCCAGTAGTACCGAAACCAGGGGTATGAACACTGAAGCTTTCTTT
TRBJ1-5 . TRBV4-1 CASSQDQESNQPQHF TGCGCCAGCAGCCAAGACCAGGAAAGCAATCAGCCCCAGCATTTT
TRBJ2-1 . TRBV6-2/TRBV6-3 CASSYGQHNEQFF TGTGCCAGCAGTTACGGACAGCACAATGAGCAGTTCTTC
TRBJ2-3 TRBD1 TRBV19 CASNSRGKQYF TGTGCCAGTAATTCCAGGGGGAAGCAGTATTTT
TRBJ1-4 . TRBV6-5 CASSYSLNEKLFF TGTGCCAGCAGTTACTCGCTAAATGAAAAACTGTTTTTT
TRBJ2-1 TRBD2 TRBV6-2/TRBV6-3 CASSYALLAGGNEQFF TGTGCCAGCAGTTACGCTTTACTAGCGGGGGGGAATGAGCAGTTCTTC
TRBJ2-5 TRBD2 TRBV27 CASSPSLWTSGDETQYF TGTGCCAGCAGTCCCTCCCTCTGGACTAGCGGGGATGAGACCCAGTACTTC
TRBJ1-5 TRBD1 TRBV30 CAWGQASNQPQHF TGTGCCTGGGGACAGGCAAGCAATCAGCCCCAGCATTTT
TRBJ1-2 . TRBV28 CASSPGQTYYGYTF TGTGCCAGCAGCCCCGGACAGACCTACTATGGCTACACCTTC
TRBJ2-5 . TRBV19 CASRSDGGPGETQYF TGTGCCAGTAGATCAGACGGGGGGCCGGGAGAGACCCAGTACTTC
TRBJ1-1 . TRBV5-1 CASSLAWAMERVREVLNTEAFF TGCGCCAGCAGCTTGGCCTGGGCAATGGAAAGGGTCAGGGAGGTGCTGAACACTGAAGCTTTCTTT